The entry that follows covers one TCR beta chain sequence. Germline lookup yields CDR1 MNHEY and CDR2 SVGAGI. The CDR3 spans 16 residues. The PCR was carried out with 60 Vbeta primers and 13 Jbeta primers. Produced via immunoSEQ multiplex PCR; TCRdb's table is partial and in-frame only. The table shows about 130,000 clones, with 77% occurring only once. This sample is part of a study of cytomegalovirus exposure and HLA in healthy donors. V usage is TRBV6-5 and J usage is TRBJ2-5, with 7 nucleotides matching TRBD1. The J call may be faulty, since TRBJ2-7 better matches the DNA end. What was sequenced was PBMCs. The clonotype originates from a male donor in good health and CMV-seropositive. CDR3 coding DNA: TGTGCCAGCAGTTTAACCCGACAGGGACCTACCTACGAGCAGTACTTC. The encoded protein is CASSLTRQGPTYEQYF.